This TCR beta chain came from a study of CD8 T cells in Susac syndrome. Sequencing of TCR beta, carried out with a high-throughput approach, was applied to CD8+ and CD4+ T cells from the blood. TEMRA cells were FACS-enriched, and CD8+ and CD4+ T cells were isolated negatively. The germline V gene encodes CDR1 SGHTA and CDR2 FQGTGA. V was clipped by 0 bases and J by 11 bases, with 13 bases between them. The CDR3 consists of 13 residues. Reverse transcription used about 0.45 to 1 ug RNA and random hexamers. An immunoSEQ multiplex PCR amplified TCR beta CDR3 over 54 Vbeta and 13 Jbeta. MiXCR, run by TCRdb on the immunoSEQ multiplex PCR reads, gives a single entry per CDR3 protein. Counted here are some 190,000 distinct CDR3 sequences, approximately 95% occurring once; the ten biggest clones make up around 0.1%.

The V call is TRBV7-3, the J call TRBJ1-1, with TRBD1 as a possible D gene (5 bases). The origin of this receptor is a human donor in good health. What was sequenced was CD4+ T cells from PBMCs. CDR3 protein: CASSLTWGETAFF. The CDR3 DNA reads as TGTGCCAGCAGCTTAACGTGGGGGGAAACGGCTTTCTTT.